This TCR beta chain was sequenced during a study of T cells in Graves' hyperthyroidism and ophthalmopathy. TCR beta CDR3 regions were amplified from RNA transcripts. The study used the HTBI primer set for a first-round RT-PCR of the TCR CDR3. TCRdb re-analysed the multiplex PCR reads in MiXCR, keeping a single row per CDR3 protein. Among 800,000 or so distinct CDR3 sequences listed, 38% were seen once. The CDR3 is 12 amino acids. Germline lookup yields CDR1 SNHLY and CDR2 FYNNEI. The germline V and J ends were trimmed by 8 bases and 3 bases, with 5 bases remaining between them. Newly diagnosed hyperthyroidism, duration under 2 months, in patients aged 18 to 65. Lactation, pregnancy, other autoimmune disease or uncontrolled infection excluded patients. Diagnosis rested on symptoms, serum thyroxine and TRAb, thyroid ultrasound, and orbital computed tomography.

The chain uses TRBV2 and TRBJ1-6; D gene ambiguous. Source material: blood. The TCR sequence derives from a man aged 18 to 35 with Graves' hyperthyroidism. CDR3 bases: TGTGCCAGCTACGGCTATAATTCACCCCTCCACTTT. It specifies CASYGYNSPLHF.